This TCR beta chain was sequenced in a study of T cells in women clearing cervical HPV infection. The wider study: Only a few women had HLA typing results available.

The repertoire was sequenced with immunoSEQ multiplex PCR; TCRdb's copy has only in-frame clones and lacks some. The sample table includes 25,000 to 35,000 clones. Study results and limitations: Combining TCR richness with V gene abundances gave 0.65 to 0.85 AUC.

Of note for this clone: What it binds is unknown. With the read ending 3 residues before the CDR3 end, the germline J gene is used to fill in that end.

With 4 bases removed from V and 1 base from J, the gap between germline ends came to 6 bases. CDR3 size: 13 residues. Per the germline V gene, CDR1 is KGHDR and CDR2 is SFDVKD. The chain recombines TRBV24-1 with TRBJ1-1, with D maybe TRBD1 (5 bases). Sequenced sample: blood buffy coat. This TCR was sampled from a woman between 18 and 75 years old with a cervical HPV16 infection that either progressed to CIN3+ or cleared (not recorded which). Incomplete CDR3 DNA: TGTGCCACCAGTGACGACAGGAACACTGAA. Encoded protein: CATSDDRNTE. The full CDR3 sequence reads CATSDDRNTEAFF.